This entry lists 3 T cell receptor beta chains sequenced from one sample in a study of cytomegalovirus exposure and HLA in healthy donors. Vbeta (60) and Jbeta (13) primers were used in the PCR. Generated by immunoSEQ multiplex PCR, the TCRdb table keeps only in-frame clones and is missing some. The data contain approximately 120,000 clones, around 73% of them seen just once; the ten biggest clones take up around 7.7%. The specimen sequenced was PBMCs. Every receptor here comes from a middle-aged man in good health and CMV-seronegative.

The chain is built from TRBV19 and TRBJ2-5; D unresolved. CDR3 size: 14 residues. Germline CDR1 LNHDA, CDR2 SQIVND (reference sequence). Trimming removed 1 base at V and 2 bases at J, with 8 bases between. CDR3 loop: CASSIVLQQETQYF. In DNA form, the CDR3 reads TGTGCCAGTAGTATAGTTTTACAGCAAGAGACCCAGTACTTC.

The chain employs TRBV9 and TRBJ2-1, with 8 bases aligning to TRBD2. The V segment lost 4 bases and the J segment 3 bases; nucleotides outside the gene matches: 12. This CDR3 comprises 17 residues. Germline CDR1 reads SGDLS; CDR2 reads YYNGEE. The CDR3 sequence: CASSPQRGQQYYNEQFF. The CDR3 DNA follows: TGTGCCAGCAGCCCTCAGCGGGGGCAACAATACTACAATGAGCAGTTCTTC.

The chain joins TRBV25-1 to TRBJ1-1; D ambiguous. Germline loops: CDR1 MGHDK, CDR2 SYGVNS. V lost 6 bases to trimming and J lost 7 bases, with 15 bases between them. The CDR3 totals 13 residues. The CDR3 region is CASSAAGRGEAFF. Written as DNA, the CDR3 is TGTGCCAGCAGCGCCGCAGGTCGGGGTGAAGCTTTCTTT.